This T cell receptor beta chain was captured in a study of cytomegalovirus exposure and HLA in healthy donors. Overall study findings and caveats: Sequencing likely caused a cluster of highly shared sequence variants. The availability of immune exposure information extended only to CMV serostatus.

The V segment lost 0 bases and the J segment 0 bases; nucleotides outside the gene matches: 14. The CDR3 runs to 22 residues. Per the germline V gene, CDR1 is SGHRS and CDR2 is YFSETQ. The PCR had 60 Vbeta and 13 Jbeta primers. In the authors' workflow: Counted up in a later analysis, unique TCR beta chains came to about 80 million, with around 10 million shared. Profiling relied on immunoSEQ multiplex PCR, and the TCRdb table lists in-frame clones only, not all of them. D and trimming come from the DNA, and the V and J calls and clone size come from that table. This repertoire shows hundreds of thousands of clones, around 66% found once; its top ten account for 2% to 2.5%. This clone was observed a few times. Antigen unknown.

This sequence was found in a female donor in good health and CMV-seronegative. This chain connects TRBV5-1 to TRBJ2-1, with 14 positions matching TRBD2. Material: PBMCs. The CDR3 region has the DNA TGCGCCAGCAGCTTGGCAAGTGGATTTGGGACTAGCGGGAGCCCCTCCTACAATGAGCAGTTCTTC. Protein product: CASSLASGFGTSGSPSYNEQFF. The full variable domain, in which reference TRBV5-1 and TRBJ2-1 provide the parts outside the CDR3, is KAGVTQTPRYLIKTRGQQVTLSCSPISGHRSVSWYQQTPGQGLQFLFEYFSETQRNKGNFPGRFSGRQFSNSRSEMNVSTLELGDSALYLCASSLASGFGTSGSPSYNEQFFGPGTRLTVL.